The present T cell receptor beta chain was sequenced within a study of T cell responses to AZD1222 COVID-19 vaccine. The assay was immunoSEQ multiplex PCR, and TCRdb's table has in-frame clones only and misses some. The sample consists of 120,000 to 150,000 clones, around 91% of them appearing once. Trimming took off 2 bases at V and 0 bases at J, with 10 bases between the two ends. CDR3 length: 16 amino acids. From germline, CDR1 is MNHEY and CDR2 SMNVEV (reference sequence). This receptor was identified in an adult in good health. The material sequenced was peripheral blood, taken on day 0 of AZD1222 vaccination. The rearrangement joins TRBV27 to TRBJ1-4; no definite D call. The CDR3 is CASSLGFGATNEKLFF. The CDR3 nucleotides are TGTGCCAGCAGTTTAGGGTTCGGGGCAACTAATGAAAAACTGTTTTTT.